This TCR beta chain was sequenced for a study of T cell responses to AZD1222 COVID-19 vaccine. General study points: At 160-218 and 743-854, vaccine-associated CD4 TCRs were dominant, and they spanned spike. Close to half of spike-specific TCRs reportedly recognize unmutated variant regions.

The V and J ends lost 8 bases and 6 bases, in that order; junction bases with no gene match: 9. The germline V gene encodes CDR1 SNHLY and CDR2 FYNNEI. This CDR3 has 14 amino acids. The data were produced by immunoSEQ multiplex PCR, yet TCRdb's version contains in-frame clones alone and is incomplete. The sample shows some 150,000 clones, approximately 90% of them seen only once. Remarks on this clone: What it binds is not known.

This receptor was taken from an adult in good health. The chain has TRBV2 and TRBJ1-5, with 8 bases identical to TRBD1. The sample was peripheral blood, taken on day 0 of MenACWY control vaccination. CDR3 region: CASDPGQGRQPQHF. CDR3 DNA: TGTGCCAGCGATCCCGGACAGGGCCGTCAGCCCCAGCATTTT.